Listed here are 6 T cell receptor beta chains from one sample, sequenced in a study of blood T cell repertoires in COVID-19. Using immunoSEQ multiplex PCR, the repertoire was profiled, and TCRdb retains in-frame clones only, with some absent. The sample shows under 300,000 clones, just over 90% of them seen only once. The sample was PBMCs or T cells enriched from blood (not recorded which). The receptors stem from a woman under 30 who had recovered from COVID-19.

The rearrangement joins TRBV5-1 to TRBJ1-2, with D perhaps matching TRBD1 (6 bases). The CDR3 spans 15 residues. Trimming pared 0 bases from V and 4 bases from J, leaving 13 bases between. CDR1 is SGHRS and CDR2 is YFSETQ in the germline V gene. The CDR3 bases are TGCGCCAGCAGCTTGGGGATGACAGGTGGCTATGGCTACACCTTC. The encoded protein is CASSLGMTGGYGYTF.

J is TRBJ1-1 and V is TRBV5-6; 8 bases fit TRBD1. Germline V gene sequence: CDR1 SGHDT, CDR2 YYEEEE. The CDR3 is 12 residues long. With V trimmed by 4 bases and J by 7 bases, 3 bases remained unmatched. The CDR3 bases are TGTGCCAGCAGCCTGGGGACAGGTGAAGCTTTCTTT. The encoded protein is CASSLGTGEAFF.

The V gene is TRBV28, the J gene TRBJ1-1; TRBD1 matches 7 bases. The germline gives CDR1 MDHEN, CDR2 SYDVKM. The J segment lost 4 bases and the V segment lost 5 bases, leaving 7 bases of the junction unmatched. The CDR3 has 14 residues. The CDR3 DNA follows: TGTGCCAGCAGTAGAGGGGGCTCGGGCACTGAAGCTTTCTTT. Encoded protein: CASSRGGSGTEAFF.

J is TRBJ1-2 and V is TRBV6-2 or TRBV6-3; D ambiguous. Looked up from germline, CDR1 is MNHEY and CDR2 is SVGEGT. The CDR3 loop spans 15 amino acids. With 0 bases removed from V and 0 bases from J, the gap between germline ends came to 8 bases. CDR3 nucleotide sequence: TGTGCCAGCAGTTACTCACACCCTTCTAACTATGGCTACACCTTC. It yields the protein CASSYSHPSNYGYTF.

The CDR3 DNA is TGTGCCAGCAGCCAAGAGGCAGATCCCGTCGAATATTTT. As protein: CASSQEADPVEYF. The chain couples TRBV3-1 (or the pseudogene TRBV3-2) to TRBJ1-3; D is ambiguous. CDR1 is LGHDT and CDR2 is YNNKEL in the germline V gene (reference sequence). Trimming took 0 bases from V and 15 from J, leaving 15 bases between them. The CDR3 extends over 13 amino acids.

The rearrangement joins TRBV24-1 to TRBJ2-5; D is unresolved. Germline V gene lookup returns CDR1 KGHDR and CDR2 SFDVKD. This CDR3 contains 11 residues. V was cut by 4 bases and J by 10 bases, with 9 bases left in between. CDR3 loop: CATSEGQGQYF. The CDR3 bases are TGTGCCACCAGTGAGGGCCAAGGCCAGTACTTC.